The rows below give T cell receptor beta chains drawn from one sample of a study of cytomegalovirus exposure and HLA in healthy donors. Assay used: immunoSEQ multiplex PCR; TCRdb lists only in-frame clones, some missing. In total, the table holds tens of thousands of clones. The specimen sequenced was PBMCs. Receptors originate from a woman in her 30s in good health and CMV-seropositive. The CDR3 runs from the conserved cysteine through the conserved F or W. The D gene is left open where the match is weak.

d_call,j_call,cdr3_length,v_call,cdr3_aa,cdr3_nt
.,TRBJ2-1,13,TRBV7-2,CASSYRREDEQFF,TGTGCCAGCAGCTACAGGAGGGAAGATGAGCAGTTCTTC
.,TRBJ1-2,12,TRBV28,CASSWAVGGYTF,TGTGCCAGCAGTTGGGCAGTTGGTGGCTACACCTTC
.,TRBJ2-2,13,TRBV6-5,CASSQQGAGELFF,TGTGCCAGCAGTCAACAGGGTGCCGGGGAGCTGTTTTTT
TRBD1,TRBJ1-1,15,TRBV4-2,CASSHAGQGTAEAFF,TGTGCCAGCAGCCACGCGGGACAGGGGACTGCTGAAGCTTTCTTT
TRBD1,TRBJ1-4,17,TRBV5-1,CASSSLEQGEGIEKLFF,TGCGCCAGCAGCTCCCTTGAACAGGGGGAAGGGATTGAAAAACTGTTTTTT
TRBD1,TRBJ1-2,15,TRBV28,CASSSSGTVNYGYTF,TGTGCCAGCAGTTCCTCCGGGACAGTTAACTATGGCTACACCTTC
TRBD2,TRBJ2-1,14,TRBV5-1,CASSLGLAGGEQFF,TGCGCCAGCAGCTTGGGGCTAGCGGGGGGTGAGCAGTTCTTC
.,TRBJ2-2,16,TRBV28,CASSALTGSRTGELFF,TGTGCCAGCAGTGCCCTTACGGGATCGCGCACCGGGGAGCTGTTTTTT
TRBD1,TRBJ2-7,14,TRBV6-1,CASSAGTGTYEQYF,TGTGCCAGCAGTGCAGGGACAGGGACCTACGAGCAGTACTTC
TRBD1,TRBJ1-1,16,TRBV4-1,CASSRLAGQGLAEAFF,TGCGCCAGCAGCCGGCTGGCGGGACAGGGGTTGGCTGAAGCTTTCTTT
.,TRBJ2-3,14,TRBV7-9,CASSHGTLTDTQYF,TGTGCCAGCAGCCACGGGACTCTCACAGATACGCAGTATTTT
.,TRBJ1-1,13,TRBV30,CAWSVQGVTEAFF,TGTGCCTGGAGTGTACAGGGCGTCACTGAAGCTTTCTTT
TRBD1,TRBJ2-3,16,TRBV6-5,CASSYSGTGTTDTQYF,TGTGCCAGCAGTTACTCCGGGACAGGGACCACAGATACGCAGTATTTT
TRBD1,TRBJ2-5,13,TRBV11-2,CASSFTGEETQYF,TGTGCCAGCAGCTTCACAGGGGAGGAGACCCAGTACTTC
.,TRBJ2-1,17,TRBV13,CASSLVPDNPPYNEQFF,TGTGCCAGCAGCTTAGTGCCGGACAACCCCCCTTACAATGAGCAGTTCTTC
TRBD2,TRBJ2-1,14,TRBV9,CASSVALAGHEQFF,TGTGCCAGCAGCGTAGCCCTAGCGGGGCATGAGCAGTTCTTC
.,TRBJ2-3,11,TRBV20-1,CSARPLDTQYF,TGCAGTGCTAGACCGTTGGATACGCAGTATTTT
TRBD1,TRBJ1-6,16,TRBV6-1,CASSDSGQGVSSPLHF,TGTGCCAGCAGTGATTCGGGACAGGGAGTAAGTTCACCCCTCCACTTT
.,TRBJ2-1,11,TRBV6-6,CASSYRNEQFF,TGTGCCAGCAGTTACCGCAATGAGCAGTTCTTC
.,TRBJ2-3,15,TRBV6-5,CASSYSGAGTDTQYF,TGTGCCAGCAGTTACTCAGGGGCGGGCACAGATACGCAGTATTTT
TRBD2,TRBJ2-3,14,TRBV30,CAWSFSGRGDTQYF,TGTGCCTGGAGCTTTAGCGGGAGAGGAGATACGCAGTATTTT
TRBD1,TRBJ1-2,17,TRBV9,CASSGVRGQGAHYGYTF,TGTGCCAGCAGCGGAGTTAGAGGACAGGGGGCCCACTATGGCTACACCTTC
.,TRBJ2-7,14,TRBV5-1,CASSLEIGGYEQYF,TGCGCCAGCAGCTTGGAAATTGGGGGGTACGAGCAGTACTTC